Shown below are 28 T cell receptor beta chains from a single sample sequenced in a study of vaccination and CD4 T cells after COVID-19. Treatment in this sample: approximately 10-day PBMC culture with coronavirus spike peptide pools or control peptides (ViraFEST assay). No antigen has been assigned to these receptors. Oncomine TCR Beta short-read sequencing was applied to DNA from cultured CD4+ T cells. TCRdb processed the PCR reads anew with MiXCR; each CDR3 protein has one entry. The top ten clones hold approximately 25% of a sample with around 11,000 distinct CDR3 sequences, less than 30% of them seen once. The sequences come from CD4+ T cells from blood, cultured in vitro, collected after SARS-CoV-2 vaccination. Source of these receptors: a human donor who had recovered from COVID-19.

The gene calls are TRBV10-2 and TRBJ2-3, with D possibly TRBD2 on 5 matching bases. The CDR3 has 14 residues. Trimming removed 7 bases from V and 2 bases from J, with 13 bases in between. Germline V lookup: CDR1 WSHSY, CDR2 SAAADI. The DNA of the CDR3 is TGCGCCAGCACGCCTAGCCGGCACACAGATACGCAGTATTTT. Translated: CASTPSRHTDTQYF.

This clonotype was observed a few times. The rearrangement uses TRBV7-2 and TRBJ2-5, with D uncertain. The germline CDR1 and CDR2 sequences are SGHTA and FQGNSA. This CDR3 has 15 amino acids. V lost 7 bases, J lost 2 bases, and 17 bases lay in between. The CDR3 here is CASKPSHRPQETQYF. In DNA form, the CDR3 reads TGTGCCAGCAAACCCTCTCACCGACCTCAAGAGACCCAGTACTTC.

The chain combines TRBV7-6 with TRBJ2-1; D perhaps matches TRBD1 (7 bases). The germline V gene encodes CDR1 SGHVS and CDR2 FNYEAQ. V shed 1 base and J shed 6 bases, with 13 bases lying between them. This CDR3 has 15 residues. As DNA, the CDR3 is TGTGCCAGCAGCTTAGTACAGGGGAGGATCAATGAGCAGTTCTTC. This encodes CASSLVQGRINEQFF.

The rearrangement links TRBV24-1 to TRBJ1-2, with 9 positions matching TRBD1. V shed 4 bases, J shed 8 bases, and the junction held 10 bases outside the gene matches. CDR1 is KGHDR, CDR2 SFDVKD, per germline. The CDR3 is 15 residues long. CDR3 sequence (DNA): TGTGCCACCAGTGACCCTTATATAACAGGGGGCGGCTACACCTTC. Its protein product is CATSDPYITGGGYTF.

The genes are TRBV6-5 and TRBJ1-5, with 7 nucleotides matching TRBD1. The CDR3 contains 16 residues. After removal of 0 bases from V and 3 bases from J, the junction contained 5 bases not matched to a gene. Looked up from germline, CDR1 is MNHEY and CDR2 is SVGAGI. DNA of the CDR3: TGTGCCAGCAGTTACTCGGGACAGTCTAACAATCAGCCCCAGCATTTT. It translates to CASSYSGQSNNQPQHF.

This rearrangement joins TRBV6-1 to TRBJ1-5, with D uncertain. CDR1 is MNHNS, CDR2 SASEGT, per germline. The CDR3 extends over 16 amino acids. V was trimmed by 2 bases and J by 4 bases, leaving 15 bases between them. CDR3 nucleotide sequence: TGTGCCAGCAGTGAAAAACTCAGGCTGGTTAATCAGCCCCAGCATTTT. Its translation is CASSEKLRLVNQPQHF.

This clonotype was seen only a few times. V and J are TRBV6-4 and TRBJ2-6; the D is unclear. Germline V CDR1 and CDR2: MRHNA, SNTAGT. This CDR3 comprises 13 residues. Trimming left V 0 bases short and J 3 bases short, with 0 bases between. The CDR3 loop is CASSDSGANVLTF. In DNA form, the CDR3 reads TGTGCCAGCAGTGACTCTGGGGCCAACGTCCTGACTTTC.

This clonotype was observed a handful of times. The chain uses TRBV6-1 and TRBJ1-6; tentatively, D is TRBD1 (5 bases). V was clipped by 6 bases and J by 7 bases, with 13 bases between them. The germline CDR1 and CDR2 sequences are MNHNS and SASEGT. This CDR3 spans 14 amino acids. DNA of the CDR3: TGTGCCAGCAGCGCCGAGGGGTACAATTCACCCCTCCACTTT. It specifies CASSAEGYNSPLHF.

V is TRBV20-1 and J is TRBJ2-1; 12 bases fit TRBD1. Trimming removed 3 bases from V and 4 bases from J; junction bases left unmatched: 4. Germline CDR1 reads DFQATT; CDR2 reads SNEGSKA (reference sequence). This CDR3 contains 15 residues. The CDR3 bases are TGCAGTGCTAGTAAGGGACAGGGGGCATACAATGAGCAGTTCTTC. Translated, it gives CSASKGQGAYNEQFF.

The chain joins TRBV20-1 to TRBJ1-2; 7 bases are shared with TRBD1. The CDR3 loop spans 14 amino acids. With V trimmed by 5 bases and J by 3 bases, 9 bases remained unmatched. In germline, CDR1 is DFQATT, CDR2 SNEGSKA (reference sequence). Here the CDR3 reads CSAAEQGLDYGYTF. For the CDR3, the DNA is TGCAGTGCTGCTGAACAGGGGCTCGACTATGGCTACACCTTC.

The rearrangement links TRBV7-3 to TRBJ2-3, with D possibly matching TRBD2 (5 bases). Deletions cut 0 bases from V and 2 bases from J, with 9 bases between. The CDR3 contains 15 residues. Germline V CDR1 and CDR2: SGHTA, FQGTGA. This chain's CDR3 is CASSLTGEPTDTQYF. The CDR3 DNA follows: TGTGCCAGCAGCTTAACCGGGGAACCCACAGATACGCAGTATTTT. Complete variable domain (other parts from reference TRBV7-3 and TRBJ2-3): GAGVSQTPSNKVTEKGKYVELRCDPISGHTALYWYRQSLGQGPEFLIYFQGTGAADDSGLPNDRFFAVRPEGSVSTLKIQRTERGDSAVYLCASSLTGEPTDTQYFGPGTRLTVL.

A few counts support this clonotype. The gene calls are TRBV7-2 and TRBJ2-7; no clear D gene. Trimming pared 2 bases from V and 5 bases from J, leaving 7 bases between. Germline V gene lookup returns CDR1 SGHTA and CDR2 FQGNSA. This CDR3 is built from 12 residues. CDR3 in amino acids: CASSLREHEQYF. The CDR3 DNA is TGTGCCAGCAGCTTACGAGAGCACGAGCAGTACTTC.

This clonotype was detected a few times. This chain uses TRBV20-1 with TRBJ2-4; 7 nucleotides match TRBD2. Germline V gene data show CDR1 as DFQATT and CDR2 as SNEGSKA (reference sequence). Trimming removed 5 bases from V and 7 bases from J; junction bases left unmatched: 8. The CDR3 totals 13 residues. The chain's CDR3 is CSAGGRERNIQYF. CDR3 DNA: TGCAGTGCTGGAGGGAGGGAAAGGAACATTCAGTACTTC.

This clonotype showed up just a few times. V usage is TRBV6-2 or TRBV6-3 and J usage is TRBJ2-1; D may be TRBD2 (5 bases). CDR3 length: 14 residues. The V end was cut by 5 bases, the J end by 9 bases, with 17 bases between. Germline CDR1 MNHEY, CDR2 SVGEGT. For the CDR3, the DNA is TGTGCCAGCAGTCTTCTTTCGTTGAGCGGTGAGCAGTTCTTC. The encoded protein is CASSLLSLSGEQFF.

The rearrangement joins TRBV6-1 to TRBJ1-6; 7 bases line up with TRBD1. CDR1 MNHNS and CDR2 SASEGT come from the germline V gene. V lost 4 bases and J lost 3; bases outside the gene matches: 9. This CDR3 is built from 17 residues. The CDR3 loop is CASSGNRGGNYNSPLHF. The CDR3 DNA sequence: TGTGCCAGCAGTGGCAACAGGGGAGGGAACTATAATTCACCCCTCCACTTT.

This clonotype was seen a few times. The gene calls are TRBV15 and TRBJ2-1; 10 positions agree with TRBD2. The germline V gene has CDR1 LNHNV and CDR2 YYDKDF (reference sequence). The CDR3 spans 16 residues. The V segment lost 1 base and the J segment 12 bases; nucleotides outside the gene matches: 12. This chain's CDR3 is CATSRGGSGRAQLQFF. The CDR3 DNA reads TGTGCCACCAGCAGAGGGGGGAGCGGGAGGGCCCAGCTGCAGTTCTTC.

The chain combines TRBV28 with TRBJ2-3; D unclear. The CDR3 loop spans 16 amino acids. Per germline, CDR1 MDHEN and CDR2 SYDVKM. V was cut by 5 bases and J by 0 bases, with 15 bases left in between. CDR3 in DNA: TGTGCCAGCAGTGCCCCCCGTAGGGTGAGCACAGATACGCAGTATTTT. It is translated as CASSAPRRVSTDTQYF.

The rearrangement uses TRBV20-1 and TRBJ1-5; a weak D match, TRBD1 (6 bases). The CDR3 loop spans 17 amino acids. Per the germline V gene, CDR1 is DFQATT and CDR2 is SNEGSKA (reference sequence). Trimming pared 0 bases from V and 0 bases from J, leaving 15 bases between. The CDR3: CSARDPRGRGSNQPQHF. The CDR3 nucleotides are TGCAGTGCTAGAGATCCCAGGGGAAGGGGTAGCAATCAGCCCCAGCATTTT.

For this clonotype: One end of the junction does not line up with germline, which may come from a read error. V and J are TRBV6-1 and TRBJ1-6; D call uncertain. The CDR3 extends over 15 amino acids. Germline-derived CDR1 and CDR2 are MNHNS and SASEGT. As DNA, the CDR3 is TGTGCCAGCGGATCCGGCGGTGGATATACTTCACCCCTCCACTTT. Its translation: CASGSGGGYTSPLHF.

The chain joins TRBV6-1 to TRBJ2-1; D ambiguous. The CDR3 has 12 residues. Trimming cost V 8 bases and J 0 bases, with 5 bases left between them. Germline CDR1 reads MNHNS; CDR2 reads SASEGT. CDR3 nucleotides: TGTGCCAGCCTCTCCTCCTACAATGAGCAGTTCTTC. Amino acid sequence: CASLSSYNEQFF.

This clonotype was seen only a few times. The chain is built from TRBV20-1 and TRBJ2-1; 9 bases are shared with TRBD2. Germline values: CDR1 DFQATT, CDR2 SNEGSKA (reference sequence). After removal of 1 base from V and 2 bases from J, the junction contained 3 bases not matched to a gene. There are 15 residues in the CDR3. The CDR3 sequence is CSARGRLAAYNEQFF. The CDR3 region has the DNA TGCAGTGCTAGAGGAAGACTAGCGGCCTACAATGAGCAGTTCTTC.

The rearrangement links TRBV11-3 to TRBJ2-7, with D perhaps being TRBD1 or TRBD2 (5 bases each). CDR1 is SGHNT, CDR2 YENEEA, per germline. CDR3 length: 13 amino acids. V lost 5 bases to trimming and J lost 2 bases, with 10 bases between them. The CDR3 coding sequence is TGTGCCAGCAGCCCGGGACCAGCCTACGAGCAGTACTTC. Protein sequence: CASSPGPAYEQYF.

By proportion, this clonotype is medium-sized. The chain employs TRBV19 and TRBJ2-7, with 11 nucleotides matching TRBD1. Germline V lookup: CDR1 LNHDA, CDR2 SQIVND (reference sequence). This CDR3 spans 15 amino acids. The junction had 4 bases not matched to a gene; V was cut back by 3 bases and J by 3 bases. CDR3 coding DNA: TGTGCCAGTAGTATCTTGGGACAGGGGGGCTACGAGCAGTACTTC. Its protein is CASSILGQGGYEQYF.

For the CDR3, the DNA is TGTGCCAGCGAGTCACAGGGGGAAGGTTCACCCCTCCACTTT. It is translated as CASESQGEGSPLHF. The V gene is TRBV28, the J gene TRBJ1-6, with 8 bases matching TRBD1. This CDR3 has 14 residues. V was clipped by 8 bases and J by 9 bases; unmatched bases: 9. Germline values: CDR1 MDHEN, CDR2 SYDVKM.

The V call is TRBV6-1, the J call TRBJ1-1; maybe TRBD1 (6 bases). The ends were cut back, 6 bases at V and 3 bases at J, with 14 bases in the middle. Germline CDR1 and CDR2: MNHNS and SASEGT. This CDR3 region has 14 residues. The CDR3 sequence: CASSENQGYTEAFF. CDR3 DNA sequence: TGTGCCAGCAGCGAAAACCAGGGGTACACTGAAGCTTTCTTT.

This clonotype has more than one count but fewer than ten. V usage is TRBV28 and J usage is TRBJ2-7; D remains unclear. The length of the CDR3 is 15 residues. V was clipped by 4 bases and J by 2 bases, with 15 bases between them. In germline, CDR1 is MDHEN, CDR2 SYDVKM. CDR3 bases: TGTGCCAGCAGTTCGGAACCACTTCTGACCTACGAGCAGTACTTC. Its translation is CASSSEPLLTYEQYF.

This clonotype was observed a few times. V and J are TRBV28 and TRBJ2-7, with D unresolved. Between the trimmed V and J ends, which lost 2 bases and 2 bases, there was a span of 16 bases. This CDR3 is 16 amino acids long. Germline V gives CDR1 MDHEN, CDR2 SYDVKM. As DNA, the CDR3 is TGTGCCAGCAGTTTAAGGTCCCGAGACCAACCCTACGAGCAGTACTTC. Its translation is CASSLRSRDQPYEQYF.

This CDR3 is CASSALWSGGNEQFF. DNA of the CDR3: TGTGCCAGCAGTGCCCTCTGGTCAGGGGGCAATGAGCAGTTCTTC. The rearrangement uses TRBV6-2 or TRBV6-3 and TRBJ2-1; 7 bases fit TRBD1. The CDR3 has 15 residues. V lost 5 bases, J lost 6 bases, and 10 bases stayed unmatched. CDR1 and CDR2 from the germline V gene are MNHEY and SVGEGT.